This is a list of T cell receptor beta chains from one sample in a study of cytomegalovirus exposure and HLA in healthy donors. Libraries were prepared by immunoSEQ multiplex PCR; TCRdb keeps only in-frame clonotypes and omits some of them. In the table there are approximately 110,000 clones, 73% of which are singletons. The sample consisted of PBMCs. These receptors came from a man aged 40-55 years in good health and CMV-seronegative. CDR3s leave out the opening cysteine and the closing phenylalanine or tryptophan. The order of the fields is J gene, V gene, CDR3 protein.

J gene: TRBJ1-5
V gene: TRBV9
CDR3 protein: ASSARGFSNQPQH

J gene: TRBJ2-2
V gene: TRBV11-3
CDR3 protein: ASSLAQGMGGELF

J gene: TRBJ1-2
V gene: TRBV6-5
CDR3 protein: ASSYSSGLRGYT

J gene: TRBJ2-3
V gene: TRBV5-6
CDR3 protein: ASSSTGGTDTQY

J gene: TRBJ1-1
V gene: TRBV5-6
CDR3 protein: ATWGGGTEAF

J gene: TRBJ1-5
V gene: TRBV27
CDR3 protein: ASSPGQGNQPQH

J gene: TRBJ2-5
V gene: TRBV5-1
CDR3 protein: ASSAGLAGDAFQETQY

J gene: TRBJ1-3
V gene: TRBV4-3
CDR3 protein: ASSQDTGKSGRGNTIY

J gene: TRBJ1-1
V gene: TRBV5-4
CDR3 protein: ASSFQGMNTEAF

J gene: TRBJ1-3
V gene: TRBV6-6
CDR3 protein: ASTADSRTGNTIY

J gene: TRBJ1-2
V gene: TRBV6-8
CDR3 protein: ASSLDGNGYT

J gene: TRBJ1-5
V gene: TRBV9
CDR3 protein: ASSGDGGNQPQH

J gene: TRBJ2-3
V gene: TRBV5-1
CDR3 protein: ASSSEAATDTQY

J gene: TRBJ1-5
V gene: TRBV10-3
CDR3 protein: AIREGVESNQPQH

J gene: TRBJ2-7
V gene: TRBV7-6
CDR3 protein: ASSPGRQGFEQY

J gene: TRBJ1-1
V gene: TRBV7-3
CDR3 protein: ATQQLDSGNTEAF

J gene: TRBJ2-7
V gene: TRBV5-8
CDR3 protein: ASTRTVYEQY

J gene: TRBJ2-7
V gene: TRBV6-1
CDR3 protein: ASSEAPRLPYEQY

J gene: TRBJ2-1
V gene: TRBV6-1
CDR3 protein: ASGTQESYNEQF

J gene: TRBJ2-3
V gene: TRBV11-2
CDR3 protein: ASSFLPRGQDTQY

J gene: TRBJ1-1
V gene: TRBV7-9
CDR3 protein: ASSSFLQDRGKGAF

J gene: TRBJ1-6
V gene: TRBV28
CDR3 protein: ASSLGRESPLH

J gene: TRBJ2-5
V gene: TRBV5-6
CDR3 protein: ASSLAAALNPKYQETQY

J gene: TRBJ2-7
V gene: TRBV10-3
CDR3 protein: AISPGDYEQY

J gene: TRBJ2-3
V gene: TRBV7-9
CDR3 protein: ASSPTGLGDTQY

J gene: TRBJ1-4
V gene: TRBV25-1
CDR3 protein: ASSETGTGNEKLF

J gene: TRBJ2-7
V gene: TRBV5-4
CDR3 protein: ASSLDGTPSSYEQY

J gene: TRBJ2-1
V gene: TRBV29-1
CDR3 protein: SVDRRGDYNEQF